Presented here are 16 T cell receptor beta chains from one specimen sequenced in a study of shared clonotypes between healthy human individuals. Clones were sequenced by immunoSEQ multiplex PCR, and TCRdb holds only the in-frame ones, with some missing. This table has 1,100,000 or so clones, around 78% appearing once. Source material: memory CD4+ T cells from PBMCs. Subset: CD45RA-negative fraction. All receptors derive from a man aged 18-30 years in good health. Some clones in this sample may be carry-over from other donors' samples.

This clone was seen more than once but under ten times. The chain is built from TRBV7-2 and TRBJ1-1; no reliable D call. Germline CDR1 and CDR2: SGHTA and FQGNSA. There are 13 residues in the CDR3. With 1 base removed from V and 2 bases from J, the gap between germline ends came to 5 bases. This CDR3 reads CASSLVANTEAFF. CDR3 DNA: TGTGCCAGCAGCTTAGTGGCAAACACTGAAGCTTTCTTT.

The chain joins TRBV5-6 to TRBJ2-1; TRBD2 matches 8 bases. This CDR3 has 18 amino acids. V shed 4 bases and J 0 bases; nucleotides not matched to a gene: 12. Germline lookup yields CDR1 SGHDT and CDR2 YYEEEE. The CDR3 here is CASSNPASGPSSYNEQFF. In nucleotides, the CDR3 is TGTGCCAGCAGCAACCCGGCTAGCGGGCCAAGCTCCTACAATGAGCAGTTCTTC. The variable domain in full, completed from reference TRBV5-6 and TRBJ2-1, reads DAGVTQSPTHLIKTRGQQVTLRCSPKSGHDTVSWYQQALGQGPQFIFQYYEEEERQRGNFPDRFSGHQFPNYSSELNVNALLLGDSALYLCASSNPASGPSSYNEQFFGPGTRLTVL.

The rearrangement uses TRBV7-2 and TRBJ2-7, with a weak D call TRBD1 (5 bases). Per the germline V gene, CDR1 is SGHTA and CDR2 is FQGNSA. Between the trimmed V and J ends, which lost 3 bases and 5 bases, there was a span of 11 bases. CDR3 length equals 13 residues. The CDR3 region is CASSFSGRDEQYF. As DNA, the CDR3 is TGTGCCAGCAGCTTTTCCGGCAGGGACGAGCAGTACTTC.

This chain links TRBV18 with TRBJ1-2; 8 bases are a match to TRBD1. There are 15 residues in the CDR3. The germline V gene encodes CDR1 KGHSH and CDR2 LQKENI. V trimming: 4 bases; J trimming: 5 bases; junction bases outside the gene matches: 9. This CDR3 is CASSLIGTGQYGYTF. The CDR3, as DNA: TGTGCCAGCTCACTAATAGGGACAGGCCAATATGGCTACACCTTC.

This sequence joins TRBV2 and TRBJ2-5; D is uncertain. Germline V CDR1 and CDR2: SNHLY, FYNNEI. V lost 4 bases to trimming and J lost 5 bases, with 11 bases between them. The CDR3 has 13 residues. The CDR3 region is CASSVEVMETQYF. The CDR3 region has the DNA TGTGCCAGCAGTGTTGAGGTCATGGAGACCCAGTACTTC.

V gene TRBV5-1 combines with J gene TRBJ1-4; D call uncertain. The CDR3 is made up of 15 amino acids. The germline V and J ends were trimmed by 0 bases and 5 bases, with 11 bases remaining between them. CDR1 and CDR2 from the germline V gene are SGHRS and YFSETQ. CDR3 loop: CASSLGDFRNEKLFF. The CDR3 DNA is TGCGCCAGCAGCTTGGGAGATTTTAGAAATGAAAAACTGTTTTTT.

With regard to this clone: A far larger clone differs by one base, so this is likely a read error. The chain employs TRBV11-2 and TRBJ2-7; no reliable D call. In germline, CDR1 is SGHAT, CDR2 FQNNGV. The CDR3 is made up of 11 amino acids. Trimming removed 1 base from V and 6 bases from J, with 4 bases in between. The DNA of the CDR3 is TGTGCCAGCAGCTTAGTGGGCGAGCAGTACTTC. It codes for CASSLVGEQYF.

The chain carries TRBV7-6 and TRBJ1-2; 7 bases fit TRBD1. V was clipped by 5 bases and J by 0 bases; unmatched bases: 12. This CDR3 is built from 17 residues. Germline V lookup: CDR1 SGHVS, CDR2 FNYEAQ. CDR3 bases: TGTGCCAGCAGCCAAGGACTTTGGGGACAGCCTAACTATGGCTACACCTTC. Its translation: CASSQGLWGQPNYGYTF.

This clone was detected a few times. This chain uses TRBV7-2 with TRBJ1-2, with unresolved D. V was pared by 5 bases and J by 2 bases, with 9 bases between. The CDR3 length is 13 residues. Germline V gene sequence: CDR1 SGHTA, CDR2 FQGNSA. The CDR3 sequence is CASSPEWNYGYTF. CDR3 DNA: TGTGCCAGCAGCCCCGAATGGAACTATGGCTACACCTTC.

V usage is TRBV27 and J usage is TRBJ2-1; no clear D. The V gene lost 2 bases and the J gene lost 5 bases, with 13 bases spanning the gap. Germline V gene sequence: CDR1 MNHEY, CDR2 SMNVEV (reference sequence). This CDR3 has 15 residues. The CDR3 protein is CASSLTRVPNNEQFF. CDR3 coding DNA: TGTGCCAGCAGTTTAACACGGGTGCCTAACAATGAGCAGTTCTTC.

The CDR3 region is CASRLDPETGELFF. The CDR3 DNA reads as TGCGCCAGCAGGTTAGACCCTGAAACCGGGGAGCTGTTTTTT. The chain uses TRBV5-1 and TRBJ2-2; D gene uncertain. V gave up 5 bases and J gave up 5 bases, with 13 bases separating them. Germline V gene lookup returns CDR1 SGHRS and CDR2 YFSETQ. The CDR3 runs to 14 residues.

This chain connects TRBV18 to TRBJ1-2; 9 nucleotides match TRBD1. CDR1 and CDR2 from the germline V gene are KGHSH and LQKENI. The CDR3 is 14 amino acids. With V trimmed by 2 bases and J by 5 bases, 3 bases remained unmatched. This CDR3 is CASSPATGGYGYTF. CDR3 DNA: TGTGCCAGCTCACCAGCGACAGGGGGTTATGGCTACACCTTC.

The CDR3 reads CATSRDTDGAGSYTF. CDR3 bases: TGTGCCACCAGCAGGGACACTGACGGCGCAGGGAGCTACACCTTC. This chain uses TRBV15 with TRBJ1-2, with a tentative D call TRBD1 (5 bases). Trimming took off 3 bases at V and 9 bases at J, with 20 bases between the two ends. This CDR3 is 15 amino acids long. Per the germline V gene, CDR1 is LNHNV and CDR2 is YYDKDF (reference sequence). Drawing the rest from reference TRBV15 and TRBJ1-2, the complete variable domain is DAMVIQNPRYQVTQFGKPVTLSCSQTLNHNVMYWYQQKSSQAPKLLFHYYDKDFNNEADTPDNFQSRRPNTSFCFLDIRSPGLGDTAMYLCATSRDTDGAGSYTFGSGTRLTVV.

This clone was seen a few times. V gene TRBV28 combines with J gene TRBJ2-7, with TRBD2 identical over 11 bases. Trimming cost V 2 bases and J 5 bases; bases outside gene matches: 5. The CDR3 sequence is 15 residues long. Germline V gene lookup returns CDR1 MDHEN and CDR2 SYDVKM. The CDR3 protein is CASSLVAGGENEQYF. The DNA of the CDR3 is TGTGCCAGCAGTTTAGTAGCGGGAGGGGAGAACGAGCAGTACTTC.

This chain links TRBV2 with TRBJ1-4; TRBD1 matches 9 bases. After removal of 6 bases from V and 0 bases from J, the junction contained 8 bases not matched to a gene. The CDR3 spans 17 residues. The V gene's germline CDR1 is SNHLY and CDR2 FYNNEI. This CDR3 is CASRGRTGEATNEKLFF. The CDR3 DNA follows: TGTGCCAGCAGGGGACGGACAGGGGAGGCAACTAATGAAAAACTGTTTTTT.

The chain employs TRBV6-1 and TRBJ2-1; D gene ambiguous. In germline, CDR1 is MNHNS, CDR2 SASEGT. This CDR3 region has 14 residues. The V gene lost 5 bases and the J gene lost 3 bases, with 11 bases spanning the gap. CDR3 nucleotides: TGTGCCAGCAGTAAAACCGGCAGCTACAATGAGCAGTTCTTC. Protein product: CASSKTGSYNEQFF.